Listed here is a single T cell receptor (beta chain). Antigen: not known. The germline gives CDR1 KGHDR, CDR2 SFDVKD. The CDR3 covers 15 residues. The V segment lost 0 bases and the J segment 8 bases; nucleotides outside the gene matches: 2. These data come from a study of T cell responses to AZD1222 COVID-19 vaccine. The study's findings and limits: The study sampled repertoires only after the peak T cell response.

The method was immunoSEQ multiplex PCR; TCRdb's version includes in-frame clones alone and lacks a portion of them. This table has 100,000 to 150,000 clones, about nine tenths appearing once. The sample here was peripheral blood, taken on day 0 of MenACWY control vaccination. The source is an adult in good health. V is TRBV24-1 and J is TRBJ2-1, with 11 bases identical to TRBD2. CDR3 amino acids: CATSDLPGLADEQFF. CDR3 DNA: TGTGCCACCAGTGATTTGCCGGGACTAGCGGATGAGCAGTTCTTC.